This entry concerns a single TCR beta chain. This sample is part of a study of T cell changes during pregnancy in multiple sclerosis. The data were produced by immunoSEQ multiplex PCR, yet TCRdb's version contains in-frame clones alone and is incomplete. The data contain 75,000 to 95,000 clones, 93% of them singletons. The germline V gene encodes CDR1 SGHRS and CDR2 YFSETQ. There are 15 residues in the CDR3. Trimming took 4 bases from V and 5 from J; bases not matched to a gene: 8. The sequencing used peripheral blood, collected in the second trimester of pregnancy. The receptor was derived from a female donor with multiple sclerosis, enrolled in a pregnancy study. The chain carries TRBV5-1 and TRBJ1-2; TRBD1 agrees at 10 bases. CDR3 protein: CASSPGDRGNYGYTF. CDR3 DNA: TGCGCCAGCAGCCCGGGGGACAGGGGTAATTATGGCTACACCTTC.